The 8 T cell receptor beta chains given below trace back to one sample, sequenced in a study of blood T cell repertoires in COVID-19. The method was immunoSEQ multiplex PCR; TCRdb's version includes in-frame clones alone and lacks a portion of them. The sample holds under 500,000 clones, 70% to 90% seen once. Sequencing used PBMCs or T cells enriched from blood (not recorded which). These receptors were collected from a woman between 18 and 29 years old with acute COVID-19.

This rearrangement joins TRBV5-5 to TRBJ2-3; D is possibly TRBD1 (6 bases). This CDR3 is built from 14 residues. CDR1 is SGHKS and CDR2 is YYEKEE in the germline V gene (reference sequence). V was cut by 3 bases and J by 2 bases, with 10 bases left in between. DNA of the CDR3: TGTGCCAGCAGCTCTGGACAGCTCACAGATACGCAGTATTTT. Protein product: CASSSGQLTDTQYF.

The V gene is TRBV9, the J gene TRBJ2-2; no definite D call. The length of the CDR3 is 13 residues. Germline CDR1 SGDLS, CDR2 YYNGEE. V gave up 0 bases and J gave up 7 bases, with 7 bases separating them. This chain's CDR3 is CASSVAAVGELFF. DNA of the CDR3: TGTGCCAGCAGCGTAGCTGCGGTCGGGGAGCTGTTTTTT.

This chain connects TRBV7-9 to TRBJ2-7; 8 positions match TRBD2. Germline loops: CDR1 SEHNR, CDR2 FQNEAQ (reference sequence). V gave up 5 bases and J gave up 3 bases; unmatched junction bases: 9. The CDR3 loop spans 15 amino acids. CDR3 in amino acids: CASSRLGGGNYEQYF. The CDR3 bases are TGTGCCAGCAGCCGCCTCGGGGGGGGAAACTACGAGCAGTACTTC.

The gene calls are TRBV28 and TRBJ1-1, with 10 bases fitting TRBD1. Trimming removed 7 bases from V and 3 bases from J; junction bases left unmatched: 11. The CDR3 is 16 residues long. Germline V gene sequence: CDR1 MDHEN, CDR2 SYDVKM. The CDR3, as DNA: TGTGCCAGCAAATTCGGGACAGGGGTTCTTGACACTGAAGCTTTCTTT. This gives the protein CASKFGTGVLDTEAFF.

About this clone: This CDR3 is also generated by other DNA sequences in the sample. This chain uses TRBV9 with TRBJ2-7; tentatively, D is TRBD1 (5 bases). V lost 0 bases and J lost 6, with 10 bases in between. The length of the CDR3 is 13 residues. Germline loops: CDR1 SGDLS, CDR2 YYNGEE. The CDR3, as DNA: TGTGCCAGCAGCGTAGCAGGGTCCGGCGAGCAGTACTTC. Protein sequence: CASSVAGSGEQYF.

V gene TRBV2 combines with J gene TRBJ2-7; 8 bases fit TRBD2. The V segment lost 7 bases and the J segment 5 bases; nucleotides outside the gene matches: 7. CDR3 length: 13 residues. CDR1 and CDR2 from the germline V gene are SNHLY and FYNNEI. This CDR3 reads CASNRGGVDEQYF. The CDR3 DNA is TGTGCCAGCAACCGGGGGGGAGTCGACGAGCAGTACTTC.

This clone was found a few times. This CDR3 reads CASNSGGAVNEQFF. The CDR3 nucleotides are TGTGCCAGCAATAGCGGGGGGGCGGTCAATGAGCAGTTCTTC. V and J are TRBV5-4 and TRBJ2-1, with 11 positions matching TRBD2. Germline CDR1 reads SGHNT; CDR2 reads YYREEE (reference sequence). V lost 6 bases to trimming and J lost 6 bases; unmatched junction nucleotides: 5. The CDR3 runs to 14 residues.

The V call is TRBV30, the J call TRBJ2-1; TRBD2 matches at 9 bases. The CDR3 is made up of 13 amino acids. Looked up from germline, CDR1 is GTSNPN and CDR2 is SVGIG (reference sequence). Losses at the gene ends were 7 bases for V and 8 bases for J; bases not matched to a gene: 9. Here the CDR3 reads CASSNAGGHEQFF. CDR3 sequence (DNA): TGTGCCTCCTCTAACGCGGGAGGGCATGAGCAGTTCTTC.